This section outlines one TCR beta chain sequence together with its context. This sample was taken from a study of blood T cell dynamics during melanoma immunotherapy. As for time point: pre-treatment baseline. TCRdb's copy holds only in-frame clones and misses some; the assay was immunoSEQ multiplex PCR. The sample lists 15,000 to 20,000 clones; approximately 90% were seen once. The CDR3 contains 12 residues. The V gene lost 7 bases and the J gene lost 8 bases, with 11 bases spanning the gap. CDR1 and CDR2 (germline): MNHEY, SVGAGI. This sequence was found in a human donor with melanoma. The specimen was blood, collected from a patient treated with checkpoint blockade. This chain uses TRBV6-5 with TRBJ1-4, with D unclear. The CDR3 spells CASTGPNEKLFF. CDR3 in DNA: TGTGCCAGCACCGGGCCGAACGAAAAACTGTTTTTT.